Following are 24 T cell receptor beta chains from one sample sequenced in a study of T cell repertoires in cytomegalovirus infection. In TCRdb, the reads were re-called with MiXCR into one record per CDR3 protein. This sample has 100,000 or so distinct CDR3 sequences; about 22% occur once, and the top ten carry roughly two fifths. The source material was CD8+ T cells from PBMCs. These receptors were taken from a human donor in good health (CMV status not recorded). Some clones in this sample may be carry-over from other donors' samples.

This clonotype appeared a few times. This chain joins TRBV12-3 or TRBV12-4 and TRBJ2-5; D possibly uses TRBD1 or TRBD2 (5 bases each). There are 16 residues in the CDR3. Trimming shortened V by 7 bases and J by 4 bases, and 22 bases separated the two germline ends. CDR3 sequence (DNA): TGTGCCAGCACCCCCTTCCGCAGGGCGGGTCGAGAGACCCAGTACTTC. It yields the protein CASTPFRRAGRETQYF.

The V gene is TRBV7-9, the J gene TRBJ1-2; TRBD1 aligns across 8 bases. V shed 5 bases and J 0 bases; nucleotides not matched to a gene: 8. CDR1 is SEHNR, CDR2 FQNEAQ, per germline (reference sequence). CDR3 length: 16 amino acids. CDR3 in amino acids: CASSPTTGAPNYGYTF. CDR3 bases: TGTGCCAGCAGCCCGACGACAGGGGCCCCTAACTATGGCTACACCTTC.

This clonotype was counted many times. The DNA of the CDR3 is TGTGCCAGCAGTTCCTCCACGTACACTGAAGCTTTCTTT. Protein: CASSSSTYTEAFF. The chain recombines TRBV6-2 or TRBV6-3 with TRBJ1-1; no firm D call. The CDR3 runs to 13 residues. V lost 4 bases and J lost 3, with 9 bases in between. Germline CDR1 is MNHEY and CDR2 is SVGEGT.

This clonotype was seen repeatedly, ten times or more. J is TRBJ2-7 and V is TRBV7-2; TRBD2 is a possible D gene (5 bases). This CDR3 region has 12 residues. V dropped 5 bases and J dropped 5 bases, with 10 bases sitting between them. Germline V lookup: CDR1 SGHTA, CDR2 FQGNSA. The DNA of the CDR3 is TGTGCCAGCAGCCCCTACGGGGACGAGCAGTACTTC. Its translation: CASSPYGDEQYF.

This clonotype was counted ten times or more. V and J are TRBV7-8 and TRBJ1-1; a possible D gene is TRBD1 (6 bases). Germline V gene sequence: CDR1 SGHVS, CDR2 FQNEAQ. The V gene lost 7 bases and the J gene lost 4 bases, with 13 bases spanning the gap. The CDR3 totals 13 residues. Here the CDR3 DNA reads TGTGCCAGCAACGGGGGGGGCACCACTGAAGCTTTCTTT. Translation gives CASNGGGTTEAFF.

The chain has TRBV4-3 and TRBJ2-1; TRBD2 aligns across 11 bases. CDR1 and CDR2 (germline): LGHNA, YSLEER. V was clipped by 4 bases and J by 3 bases; unmatched bases: 5. CDR3 length: 16 residues. CDR3 loop: CASSPRTSGYYNEQFF. Written as DNA, the CDR3 is TGCGCCAGCAGCCCGCGGACTAGCGGGTACTACAATGAGCAGTTCTTC.

This chain connects TRBV27 to TRBJ1-1; possible D gene TRBD1, 5 bases. The germline gives CDR1 MNHEY, CDR2 SMNVEV (reference sequence). V lost 3 bases and J lost 1, with 12 bases in between. The CDR3 extends over 15 amino acids. CDR3 loop: CASSFGGGGNTEAFF. In DNA form, the CDR3 reads TGTGCCAGCAGTTTTGGGGGGGGAGGGAACACTGAAGCTTTCTTT.

The chain carries TRBV6-2 or TRBV6-3 and TRBJ2-2, with D maybe TRBD1 (5 bases). The germline V and J ends were trimmed by 0 bases and 4 bases, with 9 bases remaining between them. The V gene's germline CDR1 is MNHEY and CDR2 SVGEGT. The CDR3 covers 15 residues. In DNA, the CDR3 is TGTGCCAGCAGTTACTCGGGGCCTCCCACCGGGGAGCTGTTTTTT. Amino acids: CASSYSGPPTGELFF.

This clonotype was detected a few times. The chain couples TRBV14 to TRBJ1-1, with 7 bases aligning to TRBD1. The J segment lost 5 bases and the V segment lost 10 bases, leaving 4 bases of the junction unmatched. CDR1 is SGHDN, CDR2 FVKESK, per germline. CDR3 length: 11 amino acids. CDR3 in DNA: TGTGCCATTAGACAGGGAACTGAAGCTTTCTTT. Translating it yields CAIRQGTEAFF. The full variable domain, with the rest looked up from reference TRBV14 and TRBJ1-1, is EAGVTQFPSHSVIEKGQTVTLRCDPISGHDNLYWYRRVMGKEIKFLLHFVKESKQDESGMPNNRFLAERTGGTYSTLKVQPAELEDSGVYFCAIRQGTEAFFGQGTRLTVV.

The chain has TRBV18 and TRBJ1-1; no reliable D call. V shed 3 bases and J shed 3 bases, with 8 bases lying between them. Germline CDR1 reads KGHSH; CDR2 reads LQKENI. The CDR3 length is 13 residues. CDR3 region: CASSPRRDTEAFF. CDR3 in DNA: TGTGCCAGCTCACCTAGACGGGACACTGAAGCTTTCTTT.

In its sample, this clonotype was seen a few times. This sequence joins TRBV28 and TRBJ2-5; the D gene is possibly TRBD2 (6 bases). The CDR3 extends over 15 amino acids. Looked up from germline, CDR1 is MDHEN and CDR2 is SYDVKM. Trimming removed 4 bases at V and 0 bases at J, with 12 bases between. In DNA form, the CDR3 reads TGTGCCAGCAGTTCCGGGACTCAGTACCAAGAGACCCAGTACTTC. It is translated as CASSSGTQYQETQYF.

This clonotype has just a few counts. The gene calls are TRBV30 and TRBJ2-2, with D uncertain. V lost 3 bases and J lost 0, with 26 bases in between. Germline loops: CDR1 GTSNPN, CDR2 SVGIG (reference sequence). CDR3 length: 20 residues. This CDR3 is CAWSDSNSPPWGSNTGELFF. The CDR3 nucleotides read TGTGCCTGGAGCGACTCCAACAGCCCGCCGTGGGGTTCGAACACCGGGGAGCTGTTTTTT. Variable domain in full (rest from reference TRBV30 and TRBJ2-2): SQTIHQWPATLVQPVGSPLSLECTVEGTSNPNLYWYRQAAGRGLQLLFYSVGIGQISSEVPQNLSASRPQDRQFILSSKKLLLSDSGFYLCAWSDSNSPPWGSNTGELFFGEGSRLTVL.

The chain has TRBV7-9 and TRBJ1-5, with no clear D. V dropped 3 bases and J dropped 6 bases, with 9 bases sitting between them. This CDR3 contains 13 residues. The germline V gene has CDR1 SEHNR and CDR2 FQNEAQ (reference sequence). The CDR3 sequence is CASSLEGGQPQHF. CDR3 sequence (DNA): TGTGCCAGCAGCTTGGAGGGCGGTCAGCCCCAGCATTTT.

The CDR3 here is CASGLSVQETQYF. The CDR3 DNA is TGTGCTAGTGGTCTCTCGGTCCAAGAGACCCAGTACTTC. The chain recombines TRBV12-5 with TRBJ2-5; D uncertain. CDR1 LGHNT and CDR2 FRNRAP come from the germline V gene. The CDR3 sequence is 13 residues long. V gave up 5 bases and J gave up 1 base, with 8 bases separating them.

In its sample, this clonotype was seen a few times. This chain links TRBV4-3 with TRBJ2-3, with 8 bases matching TRBD1. Germline CDR1 and CDR2: LGHNA and YSLEER. Trimming at V came to 4 bases and at J to 0 bases, leaving 15 bases not matched to a gene. The CDR3 is 19 amino acids. Here the CDR3 DNA reads TGCGCCAGCAGCCTCCTGCCAGGGGGCTCGGCTTCTAGCACAGATACGCAGTATTTT. This sequence encodes CASSLLPGGSASSTDTQYF.

This clonotype appeared many times. The chain is built from TRBV7-2 and TRBJ2-1, with TRBD1 matching over 7 bases. J lost 6 bases, V lost 4 bases, and 12 bases had no gene match. CDR1 is SGHTA, CDR2 FQGNSA, per germline. The CDR3 covers 16 residues. The CDR3 DNA follows: TGTGCCAGCAGCTCACCCCCCGACAGGGTAGGCAATGAGCAGTTCTTC. It is translated as CASSSPPDRVGNEQFF.

The chain joins TRBV6-2 or TRBV6-3 to TRBJ2-1; 10 nucleotides line up with TRBD1. From germline, CDR1 is MNHEY and CDR2 SVGEGT. J was trimmed by 1 base and V by 6 bases; bases with no gene match: 12. The CDR3 totals 18 residues. The DNA of the CDR3 is TGTGCCAGCAGATCCTACCGGGACAGGGGACTGTCCTACAATGAGCAGTTCTTC. This gives the protein CASRSYRDRGLSYNEQFF.

This clonotype occurred a few times. J is TRBJ1-2 and V is TRBV4-1; 11 bases align to TRBD1. V lost 0 bases, J lost 10 bases, and 13 bases stayed unmatched. Germline CDR1 and CDR2: MGHRA and YSYEKL. The CDR3 runs 17 residues. The CDR3 DNA is TGCGCCAGCAGCCAAGAAAAGGGACAGGGGGGGTCCTCTGCCTACACCTTC. This gives the protein CASSQEKGQGGSSAYTF.

The chain carries TRBV7-6 and TRBJ2-4; 10 nucleotides line up with TRBD2. J lost 6 bases, V lost 1 base, and 6 bases had no gene match. The CDR3 has 16 residues. Germline-derived CDR1 and CDR2 are SGHVS and FNYEAQ. The CDR3 loop is CASSLEASGSRNIQYF. CDR3 DNA sequence: TGTGCCAGCAGCTTAGAGGCTAGCGGGAGTAGAAACATTCAGTACTTC.

This clonotype was counted at least ten times. The V and J genes are TRBV19 and TRBJ2-4, with D tentatively TRBD2 (6 bases). CDR1 and CDR2 from the germline V gene are LNHDA and SQIVND (reference sequence). V was shortened by 4 bases and J by 5 bases, with 18 bases between the two germline ends. This CDR3 has 16 amino acids. In DNA, the CDR3 is TGTGCCAGTAGTAAAGGGGCAGGAGGGACCCAAAACATTCAGTACTTC. This encodes CASSKGAGGTQNIQYF.

J is TRBJ1-3 and V is TRBV7-9; 8 bases match TRBD1. With 4 bases clipped from V and 3 bases from J, the junction kept 5 bases outside the gene matches. CDR3 length equals 15 residues. From germline, CDR1 is SEHNR and CDR2 FQNEAQ (reference sequence). In nucleotides, the CDR3 is TGTGCCAGCAGCTCCAGGGGGCCTATTGGAAACACCATATATTTT. Its protein product is CASSSRGPIGNTIYF.

The chain carries TRBV11-2 and TRBJ2-1, with D unresolved. Trimming cost V 1 base and J 6 bases, with 4 bases left between them. Per the germline V gene, CDR1 is SGHAT and CDR2 is FQNNGV. CDR3 length: 12 amino acids. DNA of the CDR3: TGTGCCAGCAGCTTAGGTCCCAATGAGCAGTTCTTC. It specifies CASSLGPNEQFF.

This clonotype showed up many times. V and J are TRBV12-3 or TRBV12-4 and TRBJ2-2; D gene unclear. This CDR3 contains 14 residues. Trimming took 1 base from V and 7 from J, leaving 10 bases between them. CDR3 DNA sequence: TGTGCCAGCAGTTTAGAATCGGTTATCGGGGAGCTGTTTTTT. Its translation is CASSLESVIGELFF.

This clonotype was seen at least ten times. V gene TRBV6-1 combines with J gene TRBJ2-7; D perhaps matches TRBD2 (5 bases). V was pared by 3 bases and J by 2 bases, with 14 bases between. CDR3 length equals 15 residues. Germline assignment: CDR1 MNHNS and CDR2 SASEGT. The CDR3 loop reads CASSEGALQPYEQYF. The CDR3 region has the DNA TGTGCCAGCAGTGAGGGAGCTCTCCAACCCTACGAGCAGTACTTC.